This paragraph covers one TCR beta chain sequence. Ages ranged from about 18 to 89 years, with residence in some 25 US areas. Assignment of participants to cohorts was predicated upon participant-reported clinical history. Original processing methods: It was from reference gene primer amplification that nucleated cell counts were estimated. Profiled with immunoSEQ multiplex PCR; TCRdb holds only in-frame clones, not every one. Clone size and the V and J calls come from that table; the DNA yielded D and trimming. The sample has under 200,000 clones, about 82% seen once. This sample was taken from a study of blood T cell repertoires in COVID-19. For the study at large: Sources were T cells, B-cell-depleted T cells, or PBMCs; the material itself was cDNA or gDNA.

V shed 2 bases and J 5 bases; nucleotides not matched to a gene: 5. The CDR3 runs 16 residues. The V gene's germline CDR1 is MDHEN and CDR2 SYDVKM. This TCR was recovered from a man aged 35 to 55 with acute COVID-19. This sequence joins TRBV28 and TRBJ2-2; 10 positions agree with TRBD2. Sequenced input: PBMCs or T cells enriched from blood (not recorded which). CDR3 nucleotide sequence: TGTGCCAGCAGTTTAGCAGCGGGAGGGATTACCGGGGAGCTGTTTTTT. This encodes CASSLAAGGITGELFF.